These T cell receptor beta chains were read from a single sample in a study of preoperative IRX-2 immunotherapy in early breast cancer. Data came from immunoSEQ multiplex PCR; TCRdb stores just in-frame clones and leaves some out. This table has about 28,000 clones, 82% appearing once. The specimen was collected from a patient treated with IRX-2 immunotherapy. All receptors derive from a human donor with breast cancer. Each CDR3 is given with its conserved first and last residue. A D gene is named only where the DNA matches it firmly. Only some rows state a clone size, as once, few, many or a class for expanded clones.

>once|TRBD1|TRBJ2-7|TRBV5-1
TGCGCCAGCAGCTTGGTTGGACAGGATGGCGAGCAGTACTTC
CASSLVGQDGEQYF
>NA|NA|TRBJ2-1|TRBV25-1
TGTGCCAGCAGTGAGGCCCGGGGATTGCGCAATGAGCAGTTCTTC
CASSEARGLRNEQFF
>NA|TRBD1|TRBJ1-4|TRBV11-3
TGTGCCAGCAGCTTACAGGGGGCTATAGGTGAAAAACTGTTTTTT
CASSLQGAIGEKLFF
>NA|TRBD1|TRBJ1-4|TRBV5-1
TGCGCCAGCAGCTCGGGCAGACAGGGCGGTTTTGAAAAACTGTTTTTT
CASSSGRQGGFEKLFF
>NA|NA|TRBJ1-4|TRBV11-3
TGTGCCAGCAGCCCCCAGATAGGCCGGGCATATGAAAAACTGTTTTTT
CASSPQIGRAYEKLFF
>NA|NA|TRBJ2-3|TRBV11-3
TGTGCCAGCAGCTTAGTAGGAGGAAGCGCGGGTGGCACAGATACGCAGTATTTT
CASSLVGGSAGGTDTQYF
>NA|NA|TRBJ2-2|TRBV7-8
TGTGCCAGCCACTTGGGGGCCTTTGAGGGGCGGGGAAGGACCGGGGAGCTGTTTTTT
CASHLGAFEGRGRTGELFF
>NA|NA|TRBJ2-1|TRBV30
TGTGCCTGGAGGGCGATGGGGACTTACGATGAGCAGTTCTTC
CAWRAMGTYDEQFF
>NA|NA|TRBJ2-7|TRBV7-5
TGTGCCAGCAGCGGACCCAGGACAGGGGGAGGACTTTACGAGCAGTACTTC
CASSGPRTGGGLYEQYF
>NA|TRBD2|TRBJ2-2|TRBV28
TGTGCCAGCAGTTTAGAAAGACTAGCGTTAAGGACCGGGGAGCTGTTTTTT
CASSLERLALRTGELFF
>NA|NA|TRBJ1-2|TRBV28
TGTGCCAGCAGTTTATACCCAGGGCCCATGGGAGGCTACACCTTC
CASSLYPGPMGGYTF
>NA|NA|TRBJ2-1|TRBV19
TGTGCCAGTAGTTATTACAATGAGCAGTTCTTC
CASSYYNEQFF
>NA|TRBD1|TRBJ2-7|TRBV5-1
TGCGCCAGCAGCTTGGCCCGGGACAGAGCCTACGAGCAGTACTTC
CASSLARDRAYEQYF
>NA|NA|TRBJ2-5|TRBV5-1
TGCGCCAGCAGCCCGCCACGTGGATGGAGGGAACGCCTCCAAGAGACCCAGTACTTC
CASSPPRGWRERLQETQYF
>NA|NA|TRBJ1-1|TRBV14
TGTGCCAGCAGCCGACAGGTTGGCACTGAAGCTTTCTTT
CASSRQVGTEAFF
>NA|NA|TRBJ1-4|TRBV1
TGCGCCAGCAGCCAAGGGGAACAGGGGACAACTAATGAAAAACTGTTTTTT
CASSQGEQGTTNEKLFF
>NA|NA|TRBJ2-7|TRBV7-6
TGTGCCAGCAGCCGAGGGTCACAGGCCTACGAGCAGTACTTC
CASSRGSQAYEQYF
>NA|NA|TRBJ2-7|TRBV7-7
TGTGCCAGCAGCTGGGTCGGCACCTCCTACGAGCAGTACTTC
CASSWVGTSYEQYF
>NA|TRBD1|TRBJ1-1|TRBV7-6
TGTGCCAGCAGAAGCAGGACAGGGGTAGTCACTGAAGCTTTCTTT
CASRSRTGVVTEAFF
>NA|NA|TRBJ1-2|TRBV6-8
TGTGCCAGCAGTTACGGTAACAGGGTATACGGCTACACCTTC
CASSYGNRVYGYTF
>NA|NA|TRBJ1-5|TRBV6-8
TGTGCCAGCACCCGCGGGTATGATCAGCCCCAGCATTTT
CASTRGYDQPQHF
>NA|NA|TRBJ1-2|TRBV6-8
TGTGCCAGCAGTTACGAGGGGACATCACGCGGCTACACCTTC
CASSYEGTSRGYTF
>few|TRBD2|TRBJ2-5|TRBV11-3
TGTGCCAGCAGCTTTCCTAAAGGGGGACTAGCGGGGTTGGAGACCCAGTACTTC
CASSFPKGGLAGLETQYF
>NA|TRBD2|TRBJ2-5|TRBV5-1
TGCGCCAGCAGACTAGCGGGAGGGCCTGGGGAGACCCAGTACTTC
CASRLAGGPGETQYF
>NA|TRBD2|TRBJ2-4|TRBV6-8
TGTGCCAGCACCTCCGGGGGGGCCGCCAAAAACATTCAGTACTTC
CASTSGGAAKNIQYF
>once|NA|TRBJ2-3|TRBV1
TGCGCCAGCAGCCAAAACCGCGGCGGCCGGGACTATCTGTATTTT
CASSQNRGGRDYLYF
>NA|TRBD1|TRBJ1-2|TRBV7-2
TGTGCCAGCAGCTCCGGGACAGGGAGTGGCTACACCTTC
CASSSGTGSGYTF
>NA|TRBD1|TRBJ2-1|TRBV7-6
TGTGCCAGCAGCCAAGAAGACAGGGACTACAATGAGCAGTTCTTC
CASSQEDRDYNEQFF
>NA|NA|TRBJ2-1|TRBV28
TGTGCCAGCAGTTTCGCACTTTACAATGAGCAGTTCTTC
CASSFALYNEQFF
>NA|NA|TRBJ1-1|TRBV30
TGTGCCTGGGGACGGTCGGTCACTGAAGCTTTCTTT
CAWGRSVTEAFF
>NA|TRBD2|TRBJ2-2|TRBV5-1
TGCGCCAGCCTCCCGAAGGCTAGCGGGAGAGCCGGGGAGCTGTTTTTT
CASLPKASGRAGELFF
>few|NA|TRBJ1-2|TRBV6-8
TGTGCCAGCAGTGAGCAGGGGAACTATGGCTACACCTTC
CASSEQGNYGYTF
>NA|NA|TRBJ1-1|TRBV1
TGCGCCAGCAGCCAAGATGGGCGACGAGGGCCAGCTTTCTTT
CASSQDGRRGPAFF
>NA|NA|TRBJ1-3|TRBV11-3
TGTGCCAGCAGCTTCGACAGGTACTCTGGAAACACCATATATTTT
CASSFDRYSGNTIYF
>NA|TRBD2|TRBJ2-1|TRBV6-8
TGTGCCAGCAGTTACCCCGTTACTAGCGGGAGACCCAACGAGCAGTTCTTC
CASSYPVTSGRPNEQFF
>NA|NA|TRBJ1-4|TRBV19
TGTGCCAGTGGAAACCGGGACACTAATGAAAAACTGTTTTTT
CASGNRDTNEKLFF
>NA|NA|TRBJ1-5|TRBV6-8
TGTGCCAGCAGTTACTCCGGCAGGGCAGGGGATCAGCCCCAGCATTTT
CASSYSGRAGDQPQHF
>NA|NA|TRBJ1-1|TRBV18
TGTGCCAGCTCCGGGGGTGTGGAGCGTGAAGCTTTCTTT
CASSGGVEREAFF
>NA|TRBD1|TRBJ1-6|TRBV6-7
TGTGCCAGCAGCTCCCGGGACAGGGGCTGGAATTCACCCCTCCACTTT
CASSSRDRGWNSPLHF
>NA|TRBD2|TRBJ2-7|TRBV6-8
TGTGCCAGCACCACTCCAAGCGGGGGTGTATACGAGCAGTACTTC
CASTTPSGGVYEQYF
>NA|TRBD1|TRBJ2-7|TRBV11-3
TGTGCCAGCAGCCCGAACCGGGACAGGGGGCGCGACTACGAGCAGTACTTC
CASSPNRDRGRDYEQYF
>NA|NA|TRBJ2-3|TRBV11-3
TGTGCCAGCAGCTTAATGGCGAGGCCCGCTACGCAGTATTTT
CASSLMARPATQYF
>NA|NA|TRBJ1-1|TRBV7-4
TGTGCCAGCAGCGTACAGGGTAGAGGGGGTGAAGCTTTCTTT
CASSVQGRGGEAFF
>few|NA|TRBJ1-1|TRBV7-4
TGTGCCAGCAGCCAAGGACGGAACACTGAAGCTTTCTTT
CASSQGRNTEAFF
>NA|TRBD1|TRBJ2-3|TRBV11-3
TGTGCCAGCAGCTCTTGGGGACAGGGGACCGCAGATACGCAGTATTTT
CASSSWGQGTADTQYF
>NA|NA|TRBJ2-7|TRBV1
TGCGCCAGCAGCCACGAGAGGGACAGGGTCGGCGAGCAGTACTTC
CASSHERDRVGEQYF
>once|NA|TRBJ1-5|TRBV28
TGTGCCAGCAGTTTTTTATGGGGCAATCAGCCCCAGCATTTT
CASSFLWGNQPQHF
>few|TRBD1|TRBJ2-7|TRBV11-3
TGTGCCAGCAGCTTATCCCGGGACAGCAGCTCCTACGAGCAGTACTTC
CASSLSRDSSSYEQYF
>NA|NA|TRBJ1-2|TRBV23-1
TGCGCCAGCAGCCAAGTCGGAGGGGACTATGGCTACACCTTC
CASSQVGGDYGYTF